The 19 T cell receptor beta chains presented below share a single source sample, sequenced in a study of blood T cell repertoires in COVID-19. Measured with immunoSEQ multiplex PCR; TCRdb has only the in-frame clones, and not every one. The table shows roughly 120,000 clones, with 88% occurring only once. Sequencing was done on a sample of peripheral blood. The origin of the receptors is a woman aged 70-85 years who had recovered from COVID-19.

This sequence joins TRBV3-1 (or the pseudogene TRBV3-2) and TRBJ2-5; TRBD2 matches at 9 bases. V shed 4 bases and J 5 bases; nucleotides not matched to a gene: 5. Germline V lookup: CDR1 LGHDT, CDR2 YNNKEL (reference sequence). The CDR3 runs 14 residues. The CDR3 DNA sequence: TGTGCCAGCAGCCCGCGCGGGGGGGAGGAGACCCAGTACTTC. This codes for CASSPRGGEETQYF.

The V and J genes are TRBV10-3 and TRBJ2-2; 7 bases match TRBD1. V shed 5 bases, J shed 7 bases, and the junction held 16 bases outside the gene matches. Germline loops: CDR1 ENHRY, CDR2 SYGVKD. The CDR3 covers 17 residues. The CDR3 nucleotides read TGTGCCATCAGTCAGCCCTTTACAGGGGTGAATCACGGGGAGCTGTTTTTT. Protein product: CAISQPFTGVNHGELFF.

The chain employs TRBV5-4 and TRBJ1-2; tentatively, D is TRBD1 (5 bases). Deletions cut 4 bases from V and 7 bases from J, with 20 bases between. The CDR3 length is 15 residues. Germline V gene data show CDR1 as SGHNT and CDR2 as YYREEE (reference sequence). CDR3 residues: CASSPRAPGGGGYTF. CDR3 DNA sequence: TGTGCCAGCAGCCCCCGGGCCCCGGGGGGGGGTGGCTACACCTTC.

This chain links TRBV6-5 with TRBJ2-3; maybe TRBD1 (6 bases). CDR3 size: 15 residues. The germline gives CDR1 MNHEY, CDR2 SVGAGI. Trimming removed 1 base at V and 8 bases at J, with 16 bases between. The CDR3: CASSYWGETGLTQYF. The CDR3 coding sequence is TGTGCCAGCAGTTACTGGGGTGAGACAGGTCTTACGCAGTATTTT.

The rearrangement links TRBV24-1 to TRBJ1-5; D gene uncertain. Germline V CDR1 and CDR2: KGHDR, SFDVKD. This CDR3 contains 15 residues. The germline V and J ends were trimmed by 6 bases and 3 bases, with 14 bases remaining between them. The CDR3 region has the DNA TGTGCCACCAGTAAGGGAGACCGAACCAATCAGCCCCAGCATTTT. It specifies CATSKGDRTNQPQHF.

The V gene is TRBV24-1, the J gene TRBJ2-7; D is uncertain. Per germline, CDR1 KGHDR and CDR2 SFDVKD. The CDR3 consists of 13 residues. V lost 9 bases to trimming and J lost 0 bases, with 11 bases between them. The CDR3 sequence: CATGDSSSYEQYF. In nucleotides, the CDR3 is TGTGCCACCGGCGATAGCAGCTCCTACGAGCAGTACTTC.

CDR3 amino acids: CAIRPGGAGTEAFF. CDR3 coding DNA: TGTGCCATCAGACCAGGGGGAGCAGGCACTGAAGCTTTCTTT. The chain links TRBV10-3 to TRBJ1-1; 7 positions match TRBD1. The CDR3 runs 14 residues. Germline assignment: CDR1 ENHRY and CDR2 SYGVKD. The J segment lost 4 bases and the V segment lost 6 bases, leaving 8 bases of the junction unmatched.

The CDR3 sequence is CASSQDPRGLGVRKLFF. Here the CDR3 DNA reads TGCGCCAGCAGCCAAGATCCGCGTGGTTTAGGAGTCCGAAAACTGTTTTTT. V is TRBV4-1 and J is TRBJ1-4; D is uncertain. This CDR3 comprises 17 residues. V gave up 0 bases and J gave up 10 bases, with 21 bases separating them. The germline V gene encodes CDR1 MGHRA and CDR2 YSYEKL.

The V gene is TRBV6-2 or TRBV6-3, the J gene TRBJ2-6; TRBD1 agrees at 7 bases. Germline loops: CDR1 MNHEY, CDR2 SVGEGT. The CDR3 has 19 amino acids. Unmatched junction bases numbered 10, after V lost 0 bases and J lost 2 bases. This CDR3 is CASSYSRRTDRAGANVLTF. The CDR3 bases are TGTGCCAGCAGTTACTCCCGGAGGACCGACAGGGCTGGGGCCAACGTCCTGACTTTC.

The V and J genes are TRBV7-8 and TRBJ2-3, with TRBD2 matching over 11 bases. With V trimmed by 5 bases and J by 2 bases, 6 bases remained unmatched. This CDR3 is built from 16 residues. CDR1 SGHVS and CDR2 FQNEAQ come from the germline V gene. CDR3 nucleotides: TGTGCCAGCAGCCGAGAGACTAGCGGGACCACAGATACGCAGTATTTT. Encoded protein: CASSRETSGTTDTQYF.

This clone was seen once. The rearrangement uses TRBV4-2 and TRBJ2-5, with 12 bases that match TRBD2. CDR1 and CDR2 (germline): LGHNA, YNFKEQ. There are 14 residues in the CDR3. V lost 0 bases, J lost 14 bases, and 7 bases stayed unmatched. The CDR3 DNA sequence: TGTGCCAGCAGCCAAGATCGGACTAGCGGGGCTGCTTACTTC. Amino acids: CASSQDRTSGAAYF.

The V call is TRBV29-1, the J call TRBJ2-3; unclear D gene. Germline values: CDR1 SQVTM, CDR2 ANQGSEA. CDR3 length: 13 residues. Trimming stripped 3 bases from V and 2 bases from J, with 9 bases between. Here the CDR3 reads CSVDPEPTDTQYF. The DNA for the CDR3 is TGCAGCGTTGACCCGGAGCCCACAGATACGCAGTATTTT.

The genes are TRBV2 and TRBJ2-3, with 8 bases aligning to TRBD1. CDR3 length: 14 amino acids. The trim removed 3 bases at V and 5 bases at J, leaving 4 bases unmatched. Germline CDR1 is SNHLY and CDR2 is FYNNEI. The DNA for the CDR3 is TGTGCCAGCAGTGACAAGACAGGGGAAGATACGCAGTATTTT. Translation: CASSDKTGEDTQYF.

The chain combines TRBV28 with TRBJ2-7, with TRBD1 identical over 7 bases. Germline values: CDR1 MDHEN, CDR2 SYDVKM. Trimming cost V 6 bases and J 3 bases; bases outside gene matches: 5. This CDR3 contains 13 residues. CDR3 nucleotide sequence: TGTGCCAGCAGGGTAGGGGGCGGCTACGAGCAGTACTTC. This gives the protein CASRVGGGYEQYF.

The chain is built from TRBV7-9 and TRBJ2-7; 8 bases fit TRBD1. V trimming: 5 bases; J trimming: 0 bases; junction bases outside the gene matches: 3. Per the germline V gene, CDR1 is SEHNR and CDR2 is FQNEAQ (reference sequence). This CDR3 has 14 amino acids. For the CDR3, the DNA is TGTGCCAGCAGCACAGGGGGTTTCTCCTACGAGCAGTACTTC. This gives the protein CASSTGGFSYEQYF.

The CDR3 reads CASSLVRGSGVFGYEQYF. The CDR3 DNA reads TGTGCCAGCAGCTTAGTACGAGGAAGCGGGGTTTTTGGTTACGAGCAGTACTTC. This chain links TRBV7-2 with TRBJ2-7; TRBD2 matches at 7 bases. The CDR3 is made up of 18 amino acids. Trimming cost V 1 base and J 4 bases; bases outside gene matches: 16. Germline V lookup: CDR1 SGHTA, CDR2 FQGNSA.

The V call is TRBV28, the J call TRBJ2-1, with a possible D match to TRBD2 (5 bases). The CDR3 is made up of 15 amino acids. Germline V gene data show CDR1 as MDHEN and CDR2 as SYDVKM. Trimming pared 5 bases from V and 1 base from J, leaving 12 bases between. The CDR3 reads CASSALLGSYNEQFF. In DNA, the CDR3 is TGTGCCAGCAGTGCCCTACTAGGATCCTACAATGAGCAGTTCTTC.

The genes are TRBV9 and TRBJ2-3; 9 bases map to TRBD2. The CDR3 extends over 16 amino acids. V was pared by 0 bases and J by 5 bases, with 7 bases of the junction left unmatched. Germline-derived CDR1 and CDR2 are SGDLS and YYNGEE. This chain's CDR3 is CASSVVVSGGRDTQYF. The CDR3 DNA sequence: TGTGCCAGCAGCGTAGTTGTTAGCGGGGGAAGAGATACGCAGTATTTT.

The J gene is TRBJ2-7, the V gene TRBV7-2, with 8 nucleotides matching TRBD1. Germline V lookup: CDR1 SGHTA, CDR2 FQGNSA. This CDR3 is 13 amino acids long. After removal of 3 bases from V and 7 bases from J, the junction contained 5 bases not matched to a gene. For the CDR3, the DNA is TGTGCCAGCAGCTTTGACAGGGGCGGGGAGCAGTACTTC. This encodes CASSFDRGGEQYF. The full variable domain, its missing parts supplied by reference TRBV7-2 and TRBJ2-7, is GAGVSQSPSNKVTEKGKDVELRCDPISGHTALYWYRQSLGQGLEFLIYFQGNSAPDKSGLPSDRFSAERTGGSVSTLTIQRTQQEDSAVYLCASSFDRGGEQYFGPGTRLTVT.